These 18 T cell receptor beta chains came from one sample sequenced in a study of shared clonotypes between healthy human individuals. Data came from immunoSEQ multiplex PCR; TCRdb stores just in-frame clones and leaves some out. The data hold around 640,000 clones, with approximately 96% observed a single time. Naive CD8 cells, CD45RO-negative and positively selected for CCR7, excluded terminally differentiated effector memory CD45RA+ cells. Sequenced material: naive CD8+ T cells sorted from blood. These receptors were collected from a woman in her 30s in good health.

V is TRBV9 and J is TRBJ2-2; D is perhaps TRBD1 or TRBD2 (6 bases each). In germline, CDR1 is SGDLS, CDR2 YYNGEE. Trimming took off 4 bases at V and 3 bases at J, with 16 bases between the two ends. The CDR3 is 16 amino acids. For the CDR3, the DNA is TGTGCCAGCAGCTCCCGGAGGGGGGTGGACACCGGGGAGCTGTTTTTT. This encodes CASSSRRGVDTGELFF.

This clone has only one observation. V and J are TRBV27 and TRBJ2-7, with 8 bases that match TRBD1. J lost 5 bases, V lost 3 bases, and 12 bases had no gene match. From germline, CDR1 is MNHEY and CDR2 SMNVEV (reference sequence). The CDR3 is 16 amino acids. This CDR3 reads CASSFYPPRQGNEQYF. The CDR3 DNA is TGTGCCAGCAGTTTCTATCCCCCTCGACAGGGGAACGAGCAGTACTTC.

This chain joins TRBV28 and TRBJ1-5; possibly TRBD1 for D (5 bases). The CDR3 has 14 residues. Germline V lookup: CDR1 MDHEN, CDR2 SYDVKM. V gave up 4 bases and J gave up 1 base, with 8 bases separating them. CDR3 residues: CASSYRGSNQPQHF. Written as DNA, the CDR3 is TGTGCCAGCAGTTATCGGGGGAGCAATCAGCCCCAGCATTTT.

This clone has only a few counts. The chain is built from TRBV13 and TRBJ1-1; D is unclear. Germline assignment: CDR1 PRHDT and CDR2 FYEKMQ (reference sequence). The length of the CDR3 is 13 residues. The ends were cut back, 6 bases at V and 1 base at J, with 9 bases in the middle. CDR3 region: CASRESPNTEAFF. CDR3 bases: TGTGCCAGCAGGGAGAGTCCGAACACTGAAGCTTTCTTT.

The chain employs TRBV28 and TRBJ2-1; D might be TRBD2 (5 bases). The CDR3 has 14 residues. From germline, CDR1 is MDHEN and CDR2 SYDVKM. The V gene lost 11 bases and the J gene lost 6 bases, with 20 bases spanning the gap. This CDR3 reads CAGIASNRANEQFF. DNA of the CDR3: TGTGCCGGGATAGCGAGTAATAGGGCCAATGAGCAGTTCTTC.

V is TRBV6-5 and J is TRBJ2-1, with TRBD2 as a possible D gene (5 bases). CDR3 size: 15 residues. CDR1 and CDR2 (germline): MNHEY, SVGAGI. Trimming pared 0 bases from V and 5 bases from J, leaving 11 bases between. The CDR3 region is CASSYSMDSNNEQFF. CDR3 in DNA: TGTGCCAGCAGTTACTCGATGGACTCTAACAATGAGCAGTTCTTC.

Concerning this clone itself: One junction end disagrees with the germline gene, perhaps due to a read error. The V gene is TRBV6-5, the J gene TRBJ1-2; the D is unclear. CDR1 MNHEY and CDR2 SVGAGI come from the germline V gene. The CDR3 totals 11 residues. CDR3 sequence reads: CASSSAGSLFF. CDR3 in DNA: TGTGCCAGCAGTTCAGCCGGGTCCCTATTCTTC.

The rearrangement links TRBV5-6 to TRBJ1-5; the D is unclear. CDR1 and CDR2 from the germline V gene are SGHDT and YYEEEE. The CDR3 is 14 amino acids. The germline V and J ends were trimmed by 3 bases and 0 bases, with 7 bases remaining between them. The DNA for the CDR3 is TGTGCCAGCAGCTGGTGGGATAGCAATCAGCCCCAGCATTTT. Protein product: CASSWWDSNQPQHF.

The chain links TRBV25-1 to TRBJ2-3; 9 nucleotides line up with TRBD1. The CDR3 sequence is 17 residues long. The trim removed 3 bases at V and 4 bases at J, leaving 11 bases unmatched. CDR1 and CDR2 from the germline V gene are MGHDK and SYGVNS. The CDR3 region is CASSDPRTGEVPDTQYF. CDR3 in DNA: TGTGCCAGCAGTGATCCTAGGACAGGGGAAGTACCAGATACGCAGTATTTT.

This chain uses TRBV7-9 with TRBJ2-7; D is unresolved. Germline V CDR1 and CDR2: SEHNR, FQNEAQ (reference sequence). Trimming removed 5 bases at V and 5 bases at J, with 13 bases between. The CDR3 spans 13 residues. Here the CDR3 reads CASSPTNTDEQYF. The CDR3 DNA is TGTGCCAGCAGCCCCACTAACACAGACGAGCAGTACTTC.

V usage is TRBV4-1 and J usage is TRBJ1-3, with no clear D. V was trimmed by 0 bases and J by 0 bases, leaving 9 bases between them. From germline, CDR1 is MGHRA and CDR2 YSYEKL. The CDR3 contains 16 residues. CDR3 sequence: CASSQDRAHSGNTIYF. CDR3 coding DNA: TGCGCCAGCAGCCAAGATCGGGCCCACTCTGGAAACACCATATATTTT.

The rearrangement uses TRBV2 and TRBJ2-7; no clear D gene. This CDR3 is built from 12 residues. Germline V gene data show CDR1 as SNHLY and CDR2 as FYNNEI. V was pared by 3 bases and J by 3 bases, with 6 bases between. CDR3 loop: CASSEGGYEQYF. The CDR3 coding sequence is TGTGCCAGCAGTGAGGGCGGCTACGAGCAGTACTTC.

The gene calls are TRBV27 and TRBJ2-4; TRBD1 aligns across 9 bases. Looked up from germline, CDR1 is MNHEY and CDR2 is SMNVEV (reference sequence). J was trimmed by 0 bases and V by 2 bases; bases with no gene match: 23. This CDR3 has 23 residues. This chain's CDR3 is CASSLAASRTGQGRGLAKNIQYF. In DNA form, the CDR3 reads TGTGCCAGCAGTTTAGCCGCTTCAAGGACGGGACAGGGTCGAGGTCTAGCCAAAAACATTCAGTACTTC.

The V call is TRBV5-4, the J call TRBJ2-1; perhaps TRBD1 as D (6 bases). The CDR3 is 15 amino acids. Germline CDR1 SGHNT, CDR2 YYREEE (reference sequence). The V end was cut by 5 bases, the J end by 2 bases, with 14 bases between. The CDR3, as DNA: TGTGCCAGCAGTATTAGGGGGATTGCCTACAATGAGCAGTTCTTC. It specifies CASSIRGIAYNEQFF.

There are a few counts of this clone. Other DNA sequences from this sample encode an identical CDR3 as well. The rearrangement joins TRBV5-4 to TRBJ2-7; TRBD1 agrees at 8 bases. Germline CDR1 is SGHNT and CDR2 is YYREEE (reference sequence). The V and J ends lost 3 bases and 4 bases, in that order; junction bases with no gene match: 6. This CDR3 is built from 14 residues. The CDR3 protein is CASSWGTGGYEQYF. The CDR3 DNA follows: TGTGCCAGCAGCTGGGGCACAGGGGGTTACGAGCAGTACTTC.

This chain connects TRBV15 to TRBJ2-5; D is unresolved. The CDR3 sequence is 12 residues long. Germline V gives CDR1 LNHNV, CDR2 YYDKDF (reference sequence). V was clipped by 8 bases and J by 5 bases, with 12 bases between them. The CDR3 DNA follows: TGTGCCACCGCGTCGGGTAGGGAGACCCAGTACTTC. This sequence encodes CATASGRETQYF. The whole variable domain, filled in from reference TRBV15 and TRBJ2-5, reads DAMVIQNPRYQVTQFGKPVTLSCSQTLNHNVMYWYQQKSSQAPKLLFHYYDKDFNNEADTPDNFQSRRPNTSFCFLDIRSPGLGDTAMYLCATASGRETQYFGPGTRLLVL.

The V and J genes are TRBV10-3 and TRBJ2-7; no clear D gene. Trimming left V 11 bases short and J 2 bases short, with 13 bases between. Germline CDR1 reads ENHRY; CDR2 reads SYGVKD. The CDR3 loop spans 12 amino acids. CDR3 region: CASQDGTYEQYF. In nucleotides, the CDR3 is TGTGCCTCCCAGGACGGAACCTACGAGCAGTACTTC.

The chain carries TRBV7-9 and TRBJ2-3; D is unresolved. Germline V CDR1 and CDR2: SEHNR, FQNEAQ (reference sequence). Deletions cut 4 bases from V and 5 bases from J, with 7 bases between. CDR3 length equals 12 residues. The CDR3 DNA is TGTGCCAGCAGCTCAGGTATAGATACGCAGTATTTT. The encoded protein is CASSSGIDTQYF.